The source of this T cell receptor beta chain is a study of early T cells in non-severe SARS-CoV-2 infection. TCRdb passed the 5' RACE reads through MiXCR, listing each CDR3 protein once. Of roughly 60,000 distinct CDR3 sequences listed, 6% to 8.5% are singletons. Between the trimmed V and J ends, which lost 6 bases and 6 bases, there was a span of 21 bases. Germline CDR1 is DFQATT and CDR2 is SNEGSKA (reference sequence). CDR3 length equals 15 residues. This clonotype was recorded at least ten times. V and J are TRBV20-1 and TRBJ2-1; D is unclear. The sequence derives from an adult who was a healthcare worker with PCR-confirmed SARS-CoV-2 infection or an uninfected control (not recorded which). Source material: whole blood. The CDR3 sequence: CSAQPRFSPRNEQFF. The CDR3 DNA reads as TGCAGTGCCCAACCCCGGTTCTCGCCCCGCAATGAGCAGTTCTTC.